Sequencing of this T cell receptor (beta chain) was carried out in a study of spatial heterogeneity in lung cancer (dated by TCRdb to between 2018 and 2021). Regarding the complete study: Beta-chain transcripts were consistently detected in greater numbers than alpha-chain transcripts, which likely reflected higher beta-chain transcript abundance. Nonsynonymous mutation counts, determined by whole-exome sequencing of tumor tissue, were related to TCR repertoire features. At surgery, both alpha and beta chains were TCR-sequenced in more than 200 tumor regions, 64 matched nontumor lung samples and 56 PBMC samples. In non-small cell lung cancer, the study made a quantitative comparison of TCR alpha and beta repertoires among multiple tumor regions, matched nontumor lung and blood. In the raw uncorrected reads, each unique combination of TCR and UMI appeared more than ten times on average.

The sample's time point label is to be understood as: sample taken at primary tumor resection. For TCR sequencing, whole RNA was extracted from tumor and nontumor lung tissue, or from cryopreserved PBMC samples, and no cell sorting was done. The donors were some 70 patients from the lung TRACERx cohort who had early-stage, untreated non-small cell lung cancer. Patients were selected for TCR sequencing only if sufficient RNA was available from at least two tumor regions. Library preparation used 5' RACE. Sequencing was carried out with a NextSeq 500. The TCR library protocol attached a unique molecular identifier to each TCR cDNA molecule to allow correction of PCR and sequencing errors. In the original analysis: Decombinator tools were used for TCR identification, UMI-based error correction and CDR3 extraction. Expanded TCRs were defined as those above a frequency of 2 per 1,000, corresponding to the top 1% of the tumor frequency distribution. Each repertoire was subsampled 100 times to 5,000 TCRs, after which Renyi diversity was computed with the R vegan package. CDR3 similarity networks were built from amino acid triplet string-kernel similarity, connecting CDR3s with pairwise similarity above 0.82. The public sequencing data were trimmed at Q25 with fastp and processed into clonotypes with MiXCR by TCRdb, which kept only in-frame beta chains. Every entry covers one CDR3 protein and lists the most common genes and DNA from its rows. The V and J calls were not made by the authors but by TCRdb's processing. The sample yields more than 50,000 distinct CDR3 sequences; around 6.7% were counted once. The top ten constitute approximately 2.9% of the sample.

V is cut by 5 bases and J by 6 bases, and the space between the germline ends is 11 bases. The CDR3 measures 13 amino acids from cysteine to phenylalanine. The only DNA kept is the CDR3, 39 bases in frame from the first base. CDR1 LGHDT and CDR2 YNNKEL are derived from the germline V gene (reference sequence). The investigation overall reported the following: Additional single-cell paired TCR alpha and beta sequencing was considered necessary to confirm, at a functional level, the hypothesis that regional TCRs recognize regional mutations. Ubiquitous expanded tumor TCRs showed up in blood more often at tumor resection than at routine follow-up.

This clonotype was observed at least ten times. No antigen is known for it. Base qualities are not recorded, but no much larger clone differs from it by a single base. The sequence derives from a female donor with early-stage non-small cell lung cancer. Recombination connected TRBV3-1 to TRBJ2-1; possibly the D gene is TRBD2, per 6 matching bases. The sample in question was PBMCs, obtained at surgery. In nucleotides, the sequence is TGTGCCAGCAGCTCGGGACTGTCCAATGAGCAGTTCTTC. Translated, it gives CASSSGLSNEQFF.